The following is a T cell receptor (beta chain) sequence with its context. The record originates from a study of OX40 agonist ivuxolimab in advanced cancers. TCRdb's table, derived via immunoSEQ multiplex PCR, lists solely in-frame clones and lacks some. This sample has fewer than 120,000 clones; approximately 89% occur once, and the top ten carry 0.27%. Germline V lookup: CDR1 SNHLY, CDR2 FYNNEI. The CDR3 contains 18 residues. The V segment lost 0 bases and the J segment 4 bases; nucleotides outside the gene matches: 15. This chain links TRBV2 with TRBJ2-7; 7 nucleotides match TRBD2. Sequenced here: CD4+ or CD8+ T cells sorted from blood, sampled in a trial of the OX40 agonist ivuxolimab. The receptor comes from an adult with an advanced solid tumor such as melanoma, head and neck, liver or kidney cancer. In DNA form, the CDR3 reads TGTGCCAGCAGTGAAGCTTGGAATGCAGCGGGATATTCTTACGAGCAGTACTTC. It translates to CASSEAWNAAGYSYEQYF.